The 10 T cell receptor beta chains below were found in one sample sequenced in a study of shared clonotypes between healthy human individuals. Repertoires were generated with immunoSEQ multiplex PCR, while TCRdb's copy carries only in-frame clones and drops some. Altogether over a million clones are present, 95% to 97% being singletons, with the ten largest covering about 1%. The sample taken for sequencing was naive CD4+ T cells sorted from blood. Subset: CD45RA+ positively selected. The source of these receptors is a man aged 25 to 45 in good health.

This clone came up a few times. The chain recombines TRBV6-4 with TRBJ2-3, with TRBD2 as a possible D gene (6 bases). Looked up from germline, CDR1 is MRHNA and CDR2 is SNTAGT. V lost 2 bases and J 0 bases, leaving 9 bases between the germline ends. The CDR3 extends over 15 amino acids. The CDR3 nucleotides are TGTGCCAGCAGTGACGGAGCGGGTAGCACAGATACGCAGTATTTT. This translates into CASSDGAGSTDTQYF.

This chain joins TRBV5-8 and TRBJ2-2; 8 nucleotides agree with TRBD1. V dropped 4 bases and J dropped 4; count of bases not matched to a gene: 9. CDR3 length: 16 residues. Germline-derived CDR1 and CDR2 are SGHTS and YDEGEE. The CDR3 coding sequence is TGTGCCAGCAGCCCGGGGACAGGTCATCGCACCGGGGAGCTGTTTTTT. This translates into CASSPGTGHRTGELFF.

The chain recombines TRBV2 with TRBJ1-4, with a possible D match to TRBD1 (5 bases). The CDR3 has 12 amino acids. Germline loops: CDR1 SNHLY, CDR2 FYNNEI. V gave up 8 bases and J gave up 7 bases, with 11 bases separating them. In nucleotides, the CDR3 is TGTGCCAGCGCCGACGACAGTGAAAAACTGTTTTTT. This codes for CASADDSEKLFF. Using reference TRBV2 and TRBJ1-4 for the parts outside the CDR3, the full variable domain is EPEVTQTPSHQVTQMGQEVILRCVPISNHLYFYWYRQILGQKVEFLVSFYNNEISEKSEIFDDQFSVERPDGSNFTLKIRSTKLEDSAMYFCASADDSEKLFFGSGTQLSVL.

In DNA, the CDR3 is TGTGCCAGCAGGCAGTACCTCTCCTACAATGAGCAGTTCTTC. Translation gives CASRQYLSYNEQFF. The chain joins TRBV11-2 to TRBJ2-1; unclear D gene. The germline V and J ends were trimmed by 6 bases and 0 bases, with 9 bases remaining between them. Germline CDR1 is SGHAT and CDR2 is FQNNGV. This CDR3 comprises 14 residues.

The V call is TRBV28, the J call TRBJ1-1; D remains ambiguous. The CDR3 runs to 15 residues. V gave up 5 bases and J gave up 2 bases, with 15 bases separating them. Per germline, CDR1 MDHEN and CDR2 SYDVKM. The CDR3, as DNA: TGTGCCAGCAGTCCCGGAGGAGGGCCCAACACTGAAGCTTTCTTT. It codes for CASSPGGGPNTEAFF.

Turning to this clone: Different DNA sequences within this sample yield the same CDR3. Here the CDR3 DNA reads TGTGCCAGCTCACCAGGGACTAGCGGGCACTACGAGCAGTACTTC. Its translation: CASSPGTSGHYEQYF. The rearrangement joins TRBV18 to TRBJ2-7, with TRBD2 matching 12 bases. CDR3 length equals 15 residues. With V trimmed by 2 bases and J by 3 bases, 2 bases remained unmatched. The germline V gene has CDR1 KGHSH and CDR2 LQKENI.

The chain uses TRBV5-1 and TRBJ2-1; 8 bases map to TRBD2. V shed 2 bases and J 0 bases; nucleotides not matched to a gene: 4. There are 16 residues in the CDR3. Germline values: CDR1 SGHRS, CDR2 YFSETQ. The CDR3 protein is CASSFVAGNSYNEQFF. DNA of the CDR3: TGCGCCAGCAGCTTCGTAGCGGGAAACTCCTACAATGAGCAGTTCTTC.

The V call is TRBV7-6, the J call TRBJ2-3, with D possibly called TRBD1 or TRBD2 (5 bases each). The V end lost 6 bases, the J end lost 2 bases, and 15 bases lay between the germline ends. Germline-derived CDR1 and CDR2 are SGHVS and FNYEAQ. The CDR3 has 15 residues. DNA for the CDR3: TGTGCCAGCAGTCGGACACGGGATATCACAGATACGCAGTATTTT. Protein: CASSRTRDITDTQYF.

The chain couples TRBV6-1 to TRBJ2-1, with D possibly TRBD1 on 5 matching bases. V was cut by 5 bases and J by 0 bases, with 8 bases left in between. The length of the CDR3 is 14 residues. Germline CDR1 and CDR2: MNHNS and SASEGT. This chain's CDR3 is CASSYDSSYNEQFF. The CDR3 DNA is TGTGCCAGCAGTTATGACAGCTCCTACAATGAGCAGTTCTTC.

The V and J genes are TRBV7-8 and TRBJ2-1; TRBD2 matches 11 bases. The germline V gene has CDR1 SGHVS and CDR2 FQNEAQ. The CDR3 has 15 amino acids. V was clipped by 5 bases and J by 6 bases; unmatched bases: 6. CDR3 loop: CASSRVAGGANEQFF. CDR3 nucleotides: TGTGCCAGCAGCCGTGTAGCGGGAGGGGCCAATGAGCAGTTCTTC.